Included here is one T cell receptor beta chain sequence, with context. Its specific antigen is unknown. This sample is part of a study of cytomegalovirus exposure and HLA in healthy donors (dated by TCRdb to 2016 to 2017). Background on the whole study: In an earlier analysis of under 750 of the donors, 250 to 350 Gb of sequence data and some 120 million unique TCR beta sequences from 150 million to 200 million T cells were reported. In an earlier analysis of more than 550 of the donors, high-throughput TCR beta sequencing was used to judge whether each TCR beta V gene segment behaved as functional or pseudogenic. HLA typing covered class I and class II loci at four-digit resolution. The study aimed to test whether signatures of past pathogen exposure could be identified by cataloging public T cell receptors. On average, roughly 240,000 unique TCR beta nucleotide sequences were sequenced per donor among a few hundred genotyped donors of the cohort, with about 19% of those sequences being non-productive. Roughly 300 gigabases of sequencing data and tens of millions of unique TCR sequences were included in an early release covering roughly 600 HLA-typed donors. The T cell repertoires of 666 subjects were profiled by immunosequencing and related to cytomegalovirus serostatus. The study combined high-throughput TCR immunosequencing, statistical association of individual TCRs with disease status, and machine learning to predict cytomegalovirus infection status. Rather than drawing on any new phenotypic data, the later analysis identified candidate immune exposures from TCR beta sequences and the way those sequences occurred across donors. Four or five DR-DQ haplotypes were handled as single units for association and clustering because linkage in the cohort was strong. Typing coverage varied by locus: roughly 620-640 donors for A, B, C, DRB1 and DQB1; roughly 500 for DQA1; some 610 for DPA1; approximately 450 for DPB1. A later genetic analysis used genome-wide SNP genotypes for about 60% of the 666 donors, treating that subset as a discovery cohort. All discovery cohort repertoires had been generated using a single sequencing platform. To study patterns of TCR occurrence, a later analysis re-analyzed previously published TCR beta repertoires from around 670 donors and added high-resolution HLA genotyping. Along with the roughly 610-subject first cohort, a separate validation cohort of over a hundred different subjects was used. Alongside the repertoire data, information on donor age, sex, ethnicity and CMV serostatus was compiled. The genetic ancestry cluster associated with self-reported Caucasian donors included about 81% of the 398 genotyped donors.

The library was obtained by the immunoSEQ multiplex PCR assay. A mixture of 60 forward primers for TCR Vbeta segments and 13 reverse primers for TCR Jbeta segments was used in the multiplex PCR. A multiplex PCR assay on genomic DNA amplified the CDR3 region of rearranged TCR beta genes. The Illumina HiSeq System was used to sequence the amplified TCR beta libraries as 87-base-pair reads. The authors processed their data as follows. Across the 640 or so repertoires, a later analysis counted tens of millions of unique TCR beta chains, 9.5 million to 13 million of which were shared by at least two donors. Raw reads were error-corrected and collapsed into unique sequences by a nearest-neighbor algorithm in which closely related sequences were merged to remove PCR and sequencing errors. To assign V, D and J gene segments, CDR3 sequences were aligned to IMGT reference sequences. For a sequence to be retained, at least a six-nucleotide match to both a V gene segment and a J gene segment was required. A rearrangement counted as productive if the CDR3 had no stop codons and remained in frame with V and J, and every other rearrangement counted as non-productive. CDR3 was defined by IMGT convention, running from the second conserved V-encoded cysteine to the conserved J-encoded phenylalanine. In an earlier analysis of roughly 580 of the donors, sequences lacking an unambiguous match to a single V gene segment were excluded. In an earlier analysis of 587 of the donors, a V segment was called functional when productive rearrangements were above 56.7%, and segregating when the standard deviation between donors exceeded 5%. A statistical classification framework was built to diagnose cytomegalovirus status from the catalog of TCR beta chain sequences. V and J gene assignment, in a later analysis, came from comparing TCR nucleotide sequences with IMGT/GENE-DB human TR gene sequences. In a later analysis, CDR3 sequences and most-parsimonious VDJ recombination scenarios were assigned using the TCRdist pipeline. In a later analysis, each TCR beta chain was defined by its CDR3 amino acid sequence together with its V-gene family, and reads without a unique V-gene family were excluded. In a later analysis, approximately 590 highly shared, low-generation-probability nucleotide sequences were removed to address suspected cross-contamination and a sequencing artifact. For each public chain, a later analysis derived a clonal expansion index from normalized ranks of inferred template counts within each repertoire. In a later analysis, generation probabilities were computed with a VDJ recombination model fitted to out-of-frame rearrangements, and the resulting probabilities were checked against IGoR. Hypergeometric tests were used in a later analysis to score TCR-TCR, TCR-HLA and TCR-CMV co-occurrence, with a repertoire-size bias correction applied to the TCR pairs. A later analysis estimated false discovery rates by permuting HLA or CMV assignments 20 times. In a later analysis, co-occurring TCRs were grouped using DBSCAN, with TCRdist sequence similarity added in when clustering inside HLA-allele-positive subsets. For co-occurrence clustering, repertoires with fewer than 30,000 or more than 120,000 public chains were excluded, along with several repertoires with anomalous nucleotide sharing. What TCRdb holds here is the immuneACCESS table cut down to in-frame rearrangements. Part of the clones is not present; checked against another copy, under half of the missing clones reflect an unresolved V gene, and the others are unexplained. The V and J calls and clone size were taken over from that table, and D and trimming were inferred from the DNA. The sample's table lists a count of fewer than 150,000 clones. The biggest ten clones account for about 2.5% of the sample.

Including cysteine and phenylalanine, the CDR3 has 13 amino acids. The entry retains the CDR3 DNA only, 39 bases that are in frame from base 1. The V and J ends are trimmed by 8 bases and 0 bases, leaving 9 bases between them. Looking up the germline V gene yields CDR1 MNHEY and CDR2 SVGAGI. The cohort was made up of about 610 healthy bone marrow donors. At the time of sampling, all cohort members were nominally healthy, though unrecorded immune exposures were likely present. The donor tested CMV seronegative, placing the donor among the 352 seronegative members of the cohort. Every donor gave a peripheral blood sample, and the peripheral blood mononuclear cells from that sample were used for TCR beta sequencing. Genomic DNA was extracted from the blood cell samples with the Qiagen DNeasy Blood Extraction Kit. General conclusions and limits of the study: Specific HLA alleles were associated with some 15,000 TCR beta sequences at a false discovery rate of 0.05 in a later analysis. Presence/absence analyses assumed roughly uniform sequencing depth across donors, an assumption that may not hold. Because counts were too low, some 17 rarely observed V segments, including chromosome 9 orphons, were excluded from the earlier analysis of fewer than 650 of the donors. The classifier was reported to diagnose cytomegalovirus status with high specificity and sensitivity in both the original cohort and the validation cohort. The 87-base-pair reads could not distinguish some IMGT-functional V segments, including TRBV6-2 and TRBV6-3, so those segments were excluded. Most CMV-associated TCR beta chains appeared to be HLA-restricted in a later analysis, and the HLA associations seemed to be driven largely by CMV exposure. HLA typing was unavailable for some donors at each locus, so association tests used only the typed subset. According to a later genetic analysis, donors in an Asian-associated ancestry cluster had fewer N-insertions in productive TCRs than the roughly 660-donor mean. In an earlier analysis of more than 500 of the donors, most TCR beta V segments appeared in productive rearrangements about 87% or about 30% of the time, broadly matching IMGT annotations. The study listed 150 to 200 TCR beta chains as associated with cytomegalovirus. A further reported finding was that TCR beta sequences accurately predicted the HLA-A and HLA-B alleles for most subjects in the first cohort. For the cohort, immune exposure information was limited to CMV serostatus. A cluster of highly shared sequence variants was judged likely to represent a technical artifact of the sequencing pipeline. This cohort had only TCR beta chains sequenced, and the lack of alpha or paired-chain data limited which features could be detected. Compared with equally common non-associated chains, HLA-associated TCR beta chains in a later analysis were more clonally expanded and had lower generation probabilities. A later analysis reported that several top co-occurrence clusters appeared linked to parvovirus B19, influenza, CMV and Epstein-Barr virus. An association between a missense DCLRE1C variant and V-gene and J-gene trimming of TCR beta chains was found in a later genetic analysis and replicated in an independent cohort. In a later analysis, the rate of TCR association differed among HLA loci, with DRB1 alleles having the most associated TCRs and HLA-C alleles having the fewest. When HLA alleles, especially DR and DQ, strongly co-occurred, attributing TCR associations to individual alleles was difficult. Correlated functional status among segregating V segments might reflect linkage disequilibrium, but an unknown experimental factor could not be ruled out. It was suggested by the authors that the approach could potentially be generalized to other disease states and immunological phenotypes. Across donors, most TCR sequences were observed very rarely, whereas some public TCRs were present in many individuals. In vitro tests confirmed that three of the cytomegalovirus-associated TCR beta chains recognize cytomegalovirus antigens.

The source is a middle-aged man in good health and CMV-seronegative. Sequenced sample: PBMCs. Recombination connected TRBV6-5 to TRBJ2-3, and TRBD2 may be the D gene, going by 5 matching bases. The CDR3 protein: CASCPGSTDTQYF. The DNA sequence reads TGTGCCAGCTGTCCGGGAAGCACAGATACGCAGTATTTT.